Below are 17 T cell receptor beta chains sequenced from a single sample in a study of CD8+ T cells in alopecia areata. cDNA prepared by RNA extraction and subsequent reverse transcription served as the template for sequencing. Profiling relied on immunoSEQ multiplex PCR, and the TCRdb table lists in-frame clones only, not all of them. The sample consists of 100,000 to 130,000 clones, around 59% of them appearing once. Specimen: CD8+ T cells sorted from blood. The source of these receptors is a human donor in good health.

The J gene is TRBJ2-1, the V gene TRBV10-3; TRBD1 is a possible D gene (6 bases). Per the germline V gene, CDR1 is ENHRY and CDR2 is SYGVKD. V lost 3 bases and J lost 6, with 15 bases in between. This CDR3 spans 15 amino acids. The CDR3 nucleotides are TGTGCCATCAGTGAAGCGACAGGCTCCCTCAATGAGCAGTTCTTC. It translates to CAISEATGSLNEQFF.

The V call is TRBV29-1, the J call TRBJ1-1; D uncertain. The CDR3 runs 12 residues. Germline CDR1 is SQVTM and CDR2 is ANQGSEA. The ends were cut back, 0 bases at V and 4 bases at J, with 6 bases in the middle. The DNA of the CDR3 is TGCAGCGTTGAAGATCGGGGCACTGAAGCTTTCTTT. It yields the protein CSVEDRGTEAFF. The entire variable domain, with the rest obtained from reference TRBV29-1 and TRBJ1-1, is as follows: SAVISQKPSRDICQRGTSLTIQCQVDSQVTMMFWYRQQPGQSLTLIATANQGSEATYESGFVIDKFPISRPNLTFSTLTVSNMSPEDSSIYLCSVEDRGTEAFFGQGTRLTVV.

This chain uses TRBV4-1 with TRBJ2-3; D is possibly TRBD1 (6 bases). The CDR3 spans 14 residues. Germline V gene lookup returns CDR1 MGHRA and CDR2 YSYEKL. V was clipped by 4 bases and J by 6 bases, with 14 bases between them. The CDR3 protein is CASSPLGGSDTQYF. CDR3 nucleotide sequence: TGCGCCAGCAGCCCACTAGGGGGATCGGATACGCAGTATTTT.

V gene TRBV9 combines with J gene TRBJ1-3; D is unresolved. Looked up from germline, CDR1 is SGDLS and CDR2 is YYNGEE. With 3 bases removed from V and 0 bases from J, the gap between germline ends came to 7 bases. The CDR3 has 14 residues. Here the CDR3 DNA reads TGTGCCAGCAGCGGCGAGTTCTCTGGAAACACCATATATTTT. Encoded protein: CASSGEFSGNTIYF.

The rearrangement joins TRBV7-6 to TRBJ1-2; 9 bases map to TRBD1. The CDR3 is made up of 13 amino acids. With V trimmed by 5 bases and J by 4 bases, 2 bases remained unmatched. Germline CDR1 is SGHVS and CDR2 is FNYEAQ. DNA of the CDR3: TGTGCCAGCAGCATGGACAGGGGCTATGGCTACACCTTC. It yields the protein CASSMDRGYGYTF.

J is TRBJ1-6 and V is TRBV28; the match to TRBD1 covers 8 bases. Germline-derived CDR1 and CDR2 are MDHEN and SYDVKM. This CDR3 comprises 16 residues. V gave up 5 bases and J gave up 10 bases; unmatched junction bases: 13. Here the CDR3 DNA reads TGTGCCAGCAGTCTTGCGACAGGGGTAGGCGGATCACCCCTCCACTTT. This gives the protein CASSLATGVGGSPLHF. Complete variable domain (other parts from reference TRBV28 and TRBJ1-6): DVKVTQSSRYLVKRTGEKVFLECVQDMDHENMFWYRQDPGLGLRLIYFSYDVKMKEKGDIPEGYSVSREKKERFSLILESASTNQTSMYLCASSLATGVGGSPLHFGNGTRLTVT.

The V gene is TRBV11-2, the J gene TRBJ2-1; no firm D call. This CDR3 has 14 amino acids. Per germline, CDR1 SGHAT and CDR2 FQNNGV. The V end lost 8 bases, the J end lost 8 bases, and 19 bases lay between the germline ends. CDR3 nucleotides: TGTGCCAGCTCCCCTCCCGGGCTAGTGGATGAGCAGTTCTTC. This translates into CASSPPGLVDEQFF. The full variable domain, with the rest looked up from reference TRBV11-2 and TRBJ2-1, is EAGVAQSPRYKIIEKRQSVAFWCNPISGHATLYWYQQILGQGPKLLIQFQNNGVVDDSQLPKDRFSAERLKGVDSTLKIQPAKLEDSAVYLCASSPPGLVDEQFFGPGTRLTVL.

V and J are TRBV29-1 and TRBJ2-1, with 8 bases that match TRBD2. The CDR3 contains 13 residues. J lost 7 bases, V lost 0 bases, and 2 bases had no gene match. Germline V gene data show CDR1 as SQVTM and CDR2 as ANQGSEA. CDR3 residues: CSVEDGGGNEQFF. In nucleotides, the CDR3 is TGCAGCGTTGAAGATGGCGGGGGGAATGAGCAGTTCTTC.

The genes are TRBV5-6 and TRBJ2-1; no definite D call. The CDR3 has 15 residues. Germline CDR1 SGHDT, CDR2 YYEEEE. Trimming stripped 2 bases from V and 2 bases from J, with 11 bases between. The chain's CDR3 is CASSFGLGTYNEQFF. The DNA of the CDR3 is TGTGCCAGCAGCTTTGGTTTAGGGACCTACAATGAGCAGTTCTTC.

The rearrangement uses TRBV5-4 and TRBJ1-2, with TRBD1 identical over 9 bases. The germline V gene has CDR1 SGHNT and CDR2 YYREEE (reference sequence). The CDR3 loop spans 15 amino acids. The trim removed 4 bases at V and 7 bases at J, leaving 11 bases unmatched. CDR3 region: CASSQDGTGLLGYTF. The DNA of the CDR3 is TGTGCCAGCAGCCAGGACGGGACAGGGTTACTTGGCTACACCTTC.

The chain uses TRBV7-8 and TRBJ2-7; 9 bases align to TRBD1. The germline CDR1 and CDR2 sequences are SGHVS and FQNEAQ. The CDR3 sequence is 15 residues long. Germline trimming cut 1 base from V and 4 bases from J; bases unmatched to any gene: 5. This CDR3 is CASSLEGQGWYEQYF. Here the CDR3 DNA reads TGTGCCAGCAGCTTAGAAGGACAGGGGTGGTACGAGCAGTACTTC. Variable domain in full (rest from reference TRBV7-8 and TRBJ2-7): GAGVSQSPRYKVAKRGQDVALRCDPISGHVSLFWYQQALGQGPEFLTYFQNEAQLDKSGLPSDRFFAERPEGSVSTLKIQRTQQEDSAVYLCASSLEGQGWYEQYFGPGTRLTVT.

This clone appeared a single time. V usage is TRBV4-1 and J usage is TRBJ1-2; maybe TRBD1 (5 bases). The ends were cut back, 3 bases at V and 13 bases at J, with 15 bases in the middle. This CDR3 has 12 residues. The germline CDR1 and CDR2 sequences are MGHRA and YSYEKL. The CDR3 nucleotides are TGCGCCAGCAGCCACCTTGATGGGACTTCCACCTTC. Its protein is CASSHLDGTSTF.

The chain joins TRBV4-3 to TRBJ2-7; the D gene is possibly TRBD1 (6 bases). Germline V gives CDR1 LGHNA, CDR2 YSLEER. The CDR3 spans 14 residues. V was cut by 0 bases and J by 2 bases, with 8 bases left in between. As DNA, the CDR3 is TGCGCCAGCAGCCAAGACGAGGGGGCCTACGAGCAGTACTTC. Translated, it gives CASSQDEGAYEQYF.

This chain connects TRBV2 to TRBJ1-2, with D unresolved. Germline CDR1 and CDR2: SNHLY and FYNNEI. The CDR3 covers 12 residues. The V end lost 8 bases, the J end lost 8 bases, and 15 bases lay between the germline ends. This CDR3 reads CASLGQVGGYTF. CDR3 DNA sequence: TGTGCCAGCCTGGGTCAGGTTGGAGGCTACACCTTC.

The chain couples TRBV4-2 to TRBJ2-7; D is possibly TRBD2 (5 bases). The germline CDR1 and CDR2 sequences are LGHNA and YNFKEQ. The V end lost 3 bases, the J end lost 5 bases, and 11 bases lay between the germline ends. The CDR3 length is 13 residues. This chain's CDR3 is CASSQSEGNEQYF. The CDR3 DNA reads TGTGCCAGCAGCCAGAGTGAGGGAAACGAGCAGTACTTC.

The chain is built from TRBV2 and TRBJ2-3; D remains ambiguous. Trimming took 3 bases from V and 1 from J, leaving 8 bases between them. The CDR3 contains 14 residues. Germline CDR1 reads SNHLY; CDR2 reads FYNNEI. Here the CDR3 reads CASSDGARTDTQYF. Here the CDR3 DNA reads TGTGCCAGCAGTGACGGAGCCCGCACAGATACGCAGTATTTT.

This clone was observed many times. This chain joins TRBV5-4 and TRBJ1-1; 7 nucleotides match TRBD1. The CDR3 covers 12 residues. The J segment lost 8 bases and the V segment lost 3 bases, leaving 4 bases of the junction unmatched. Germline values: CDR1 SGHNT, CDR2 YYREEE (reference sequence). CDR3 region: CASSSDRYEAFF. In DNA, the CDR3 is TGTGCCAGCAGCTCGGACAGGTACGAAGCTTTCTTT.